This T cell receptor (beta chain) originates from a study of Ad26.COV2.S vaccination and SARS-CoV-2 variants. Profiled with immunoSEQ multiplex PCR; TCRdb holds only in-frame clones, not every one. The table lists fewer than 400,000 clones, roughly 90% of them singletons. Treatment reported: 15 to 20 received Ad26.COV2.S at low or high dose, single or two shots; about five received placebo; per-sample allocation not given. Sampling occurred on day 63 after the first vaccine or placebo injection. Findings of the study overall: The breadth of spike-specific CD8+ and CD4+ T cell responses after vaccination was reportedly substantial.

The junction had 9 bases not matched to a gene; V was cut back by 5 bases and J by 7 bases. Germline V gives CDR1 MNHNY, CDR2 SVGAGI (reference sequence). This CDR3 is 14 amino acids long. Worth noting for this clone: The antigen remains unidentified.

The chain carries TRBV6-6 and TRBJ1-1; TRBD1 matches at 8 bases. The receptor comes from a person between 18 and 65 years old who received the Ad26.COV2.S COVID-19 vaccine or a placebo. The sample consisted of peripheral blood, taken in a trial of Ad26.COV2.S vaccine versus placebo. This chain's CDR3 is CASSPGTGRLEAFF. The CDR3 nucleotides are TGTGCCAGCAGTCCCGGGACAGGCCGACTTGAAGCTTTCTTT.